The present TCR beta chain was sequenced within a study of CD8+ T cells in alopecia areata. On the study more broadly: Oral tofacitinib, 5 to 10 mg twice daily, was given in an open-label trial. The protocol delivered tofacitinib for 6 to 18 months, then withdrew it for 6 months.

The authors extracted RNA and reverse transcribed it into cDNA as the sequencing template. The assay was immunoSEQ multiplex PCR, and TCRdb's table has in-frame clones only and misses some. Altogether 150,000 to 200,000 clones are present, about 72% being singletons, with the ten largest covering about an eighth. A note on this clone: Its target is not known.

Germline CDR1 and CDR2: MNHEY and SMNVEV (reference sequence). The CDR3 contains 16 residues. Trimming at V came to 5 bases and at J to 4 bases, leaving 5 bases not matched to a gene. Study outcomes and limitations: Lesional tissue from the scalp (especially in alopecia totalis/universalis) showed higher clonality than normal scalp.

The source material was CD8+ T cells sorted from blood, sampled at week 0. The sequence was collected from a human donor with alopecia areata. This chain links TRBV27 with TRBJ2-5, with TRBD2 matching 15 bases. The DNA for the CDR3 is TGTGCCAGCAGTCCGCGGACTAGCGGGGGGGTAGAGACCCAGTACTTC. Translation gives CASSPRTSGGVETQYF.